This T cell receptor (beta chain) was identified during a study of CD8 T cells in ankylosing spondylitis. This clonotype was recorded at least ten times. Its antigen is still unknown. TCRdb used MiXCR to reprocess the 5' RACE reads, holding one entry per CDR3 protein. Among around 770,000 distinct CDR3 sequences, roughly 10% were seen once, and the ten largest hold just over 0.5%. Germline V lookup: CDR1 SGHRS, CDR2 YFSETQ. The CDR3 loop spans 15 amino acids. The germline V and J ends were trimmed by 0 bases and 3 bases, with 12 bases remaining between them. Study conclusions and caveats: Within ankylosing spondylitis blood, a TCR beta motif made up of seven to nine highly homologous variants appeared to be characteristic.

This sequence was found in a male donor with ankylosing spondylitis. This chain uses TRBV5-1 with TRBJ1-1; D might be TRBD1 (5 bases). Sequences were obtained from blood, either unsorted or a sorted T cell fraction (not recorded which). DNA of the CDR3: TGCGCCAGCAGCTTGGGGTGGGGCGTGGACACTGAAGCTTTCTTT. This encodes CASSLGWGVDTEAFF.